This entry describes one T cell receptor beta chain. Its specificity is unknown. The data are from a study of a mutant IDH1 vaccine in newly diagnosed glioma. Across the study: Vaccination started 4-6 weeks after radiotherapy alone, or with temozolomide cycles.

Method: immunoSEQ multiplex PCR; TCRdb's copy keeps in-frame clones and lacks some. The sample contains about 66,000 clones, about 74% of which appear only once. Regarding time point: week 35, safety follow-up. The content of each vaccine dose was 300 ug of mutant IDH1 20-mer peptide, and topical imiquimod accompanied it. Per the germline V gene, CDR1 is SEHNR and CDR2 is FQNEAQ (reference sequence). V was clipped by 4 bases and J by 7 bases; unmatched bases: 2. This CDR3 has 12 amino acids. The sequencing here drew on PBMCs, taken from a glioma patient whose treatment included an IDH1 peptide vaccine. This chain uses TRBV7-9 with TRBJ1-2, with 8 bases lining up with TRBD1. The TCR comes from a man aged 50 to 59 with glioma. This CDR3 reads CASSSDRGGYTF. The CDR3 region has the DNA TGTGCCAGCAGCTCCGACAGGGGTGGCTACACCTTC.